This T cell receptor (beta chain) is drawn from a study of radiotherapy plus CTLA-4 blockade in lung cancer (dated 2018 in TCRdb). Some background on the complete study: Among the enrolled patients, approximately 18% had an objective response, and 31% reached disease control. Overall study outcomes, separate from this receptor: Early dynamic changes in blood T cell clones, together with increased serum interferon-beta after radiation, were reported as the strongest predictors of response. After treatment with radiotherapy and ipilimumab, TCR clones that originated in tumors expanded in peripheral blood.

A note on this clone: The antigen it binds to is not known. Base qualities are not provided; no much larger clone lies one nucleotide away.

Including cysteine and phenylalanine, the CDR3 has 17 amino acids. Only CDR3 DNA remains: 51 bases, in frame from the first base. CDR1 and CDR2 are drawn from the germline V gene (reference sequence): MNHEY, SMNVEV. A distance of 16 bases separates the germline ends of V and J, which lose 1 base and 3 bases respectively. Library preparation was by the immunoSEQ multiplex PCR assay. The immuneACCESS repertoire file appears here via TCRdb, limited to in-frame rearrangements. These files lack a portion of the clones; in checked studies, under half of the deficit traces to unresolved V genes, and the cause of the others is not known. The sample has roughly 120,000 clones on record, 70% to 85% of them singletons. Clones ranked in the top ten supply around 3.3% of the sample. The study evaluated CTLA-4 blockade (ipilimumab) given together with focal radiation therapy in patients who had chemo-refractory metastatic non-small-cell lung cancer.

This clonotype was sampled from a human donor with non-small cell lung cancer that progressed on radiotherapy plus ipilimumab. Some clones in this sample may be carry-over from other donors' samples. The source material was peripheral blood, sampled from a patient treated with radiotherapy plus ipilimumab. The chain employs TRBV27 and TRBJ2-1; the D gene assignment is ambiguous. The encoded CDR3 is CASSLFGGRNLYNEQFF. Read as DNA, the sequence is TGTGCCAGCAGTTTATTTGGTGGGCGGAATCTCTACAATGAGCAGTTCTTC.